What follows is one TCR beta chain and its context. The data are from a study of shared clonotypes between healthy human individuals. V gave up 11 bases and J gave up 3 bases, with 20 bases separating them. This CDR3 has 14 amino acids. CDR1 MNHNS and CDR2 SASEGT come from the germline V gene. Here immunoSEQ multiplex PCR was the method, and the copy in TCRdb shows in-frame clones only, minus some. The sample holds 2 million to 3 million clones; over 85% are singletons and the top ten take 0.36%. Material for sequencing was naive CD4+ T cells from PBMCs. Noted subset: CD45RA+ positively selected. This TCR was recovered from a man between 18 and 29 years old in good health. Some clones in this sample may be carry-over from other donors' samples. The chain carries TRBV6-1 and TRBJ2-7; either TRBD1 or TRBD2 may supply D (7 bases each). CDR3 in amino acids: CAGGGGSNVYEQYF. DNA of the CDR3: TGTGCCGGAGGGGGCGGGAGTAATGTCTACGAGCAGTACTTC.